These 18 T cell receptor beta chains were sequenced from one sample in a study of blood T cell repertoires in COVID-19. Assay used: immunoSEQ multiplex PCR; TCRdb lists only in-frame clones, some missing. This sample has 350,000 to 450,000 clones, with about 91% found just once. The sample taken for sequencing was peripheral blood. The source of these receptors is a woman in her 40s with COVID-19, enrolled during active disease.

The chain combines TRBV11-2 with TRBJ2-1; D is perhaps TRBD2 (6 bases). The CDR3 loop spans 15 amino acids. Germline V CDR1 and CDR2: SGHAT, FQNNGV. The V gene lost 0 bases and the J gene lost 10 bases, with 16 bases spanning the gap. The CDR3: CASSLDPSAIGEQFF. CDR3 nucleotides: TGTGCCAGCAGCTTAGATCCTAGCGCCATCGGGGAGCAGTTCTTC.

In this sample, this clone turned up once. The CDR3 nucleotides are TGTGCCAGCAGGGAGGCGGGGGCTAAGAGGGATGAGCAGTTCTTC. The encoded protein is CASREAGAKRDEQFF. V gene TRBV6-5 combines with J gene TRBJ2-1; D may be TRBD2 (7 bases). Trimming took off 6 bases at V and 8 bases at J, with 20 bases between the two ends. The germline CDR1 and CDR2 sequences are MNHEY and SVGAGI. The CDR3 spans 15 residues.

The CDR3 is CASSPAGQLNTEAFF. CDR3 sequence (DNA): TGTGCCAGCAGCCCCGCTGGGCAGTTGAACACTGAAGCTTTCTTT. V usage is TRBV11-1 and J usage is TRBJ1-1; D is uncertain. CDR1 and CDR2 (germline): SGHAT, FQDESV (reference sequence). V lost 5 bases and J lost 0, with 13 bases in between. The CDR3 has 15 residues.

This clone has only one observation. The chain links TRBV7-9 to TRBJ2-7; 7 nucleotides line up with TRBD2. Germline V gives CDR1 SEHNR, CDR2 FQNEAQ (reference sequence). The CDR3 runs to 14 residues. Germline trimming cut 3 bases from V and 2 bases from J; bases unmatched to any gene: 4. CDR3 bases: TGTGCCAGCAGCTTCCCTAGCGGAGCCTACGAGCAGTACTTC. Translating it yields CASSFPSGAYEQYF.

This clone was detected once. The chain combines TRBV7-9 with TRBJ2-1, with D perhaps TRBD1 (5 bases). Germline V gives CDR1 SEHNR, CDR2 FQNEAQ (reference sequence). The length of the CDR3 is 12 residues. V shed 5 bases and J shed 15 bases, with 17 bases lying between them. CDR3 bases: TGTGCCAGCAGCCCCGGACACCGTGTTCCGTTCTTC. This gives the protein CASSPGHRVPFF.

The chain is built from TRBV28 and TRBJ2-7; 7 nucleotides match TRBD1. The CDR3 loop spans 15 amino acids. CDR1 is MDHEN, CDR2 SYDVKM, per germline. Trimming at V came to 2 bases and at J to 3 bases, leaving 7 bases not matched to a gene. Here the CDR3 reads CASSLGGQRFYEQYF. CDR3 nucleotides: TGTGCCAGCAGTTTAGGGGGACAGCGTTTCTACGAGCAGTACTTC.

This clone showed up just once. The chain links TRBV7-2 to TRBJ1-1; tentative D call: TRBD1 (6 bases). This CDR3 region has 15 residues. Germline V lookup: CDR1 SGHTA, CDR2 FQGNSA. Trimming took 3 bases from V and 0 from J, leaving 11 bases between them. The CDR3 sequence is CASSLDSPMNTEAFF. The CDR3 DNA sequence: TGTGCCAGCAGCTTGGACAGTCCAATGAACACTGAAGCTTTCTTT.

This sequence joins TRBV3-1 (or the pseudogene TRBV3-2) and TRBJ1-2; 7 positions agree with TRBD1. Germline-derived CDR1 and CDR2 are LGHDT and YNNKEL (reference sequence). Trimming removed 4 bases from V and 8 bases from J; junction bases left unmatched: 4. This CDR3 region has 12 residues. CDR3 residues: CASSPRGDGYTF. CDR3 sequence (DNA): TGTGCCAGCAGCCCCAGGGGGGACGGCTACACCTTC.

In its sample, this clone was seen once. The CDR3 coding sequence is TGTGCCAGCAGAACCCTAGCAGGGGGCACAGATACGCAGTATTTT. Translated, it gives CASRTLAGGTDTQYF. The chain couples TRBV6-5 to TRBJ2-3; maybe TRBD1 (6 bases). Germline V CDR1 and CDR2: MNHEY, SVGAGI. V lost 6 bases and J lost 1, with 14 bases in between. The CDR3 is 15 amino acids.

The genes are TRBV6-1 and TRBJ2-7; D perhaps matches TRBD1 (8 bases). This CDR3 is built from 18 residues. CDR1 is MNHNS and CDR2 is SASEGT in the germline V gene. Trimming removed 0 bases at V and 1 base at J, with 19 bases between. CDR3 sequence reads: CASSEALFNRGGSYEQYF. The CDR3 DNA is TGTGCCAGCAGTGAAGCGCTTTTCAACAGGGGGGGATCCTACGAGCAGTACTTC.

CDR3 sequence reads: CASSPETGVGNSPLHF. For the CDR3, the DNA is TGTGCCAGCAGCCCCGAAACAGGGGTCGGCAATTCACCCCTCCACTTT. The chain has TRBV5-5 and TRBJ1-6, with TRBD1 matching 7 bases. Unmatched junction bases numbered 11, after V lost 4 bases and J lost 7 bases. The CDR3 totals 16 residues. Looked up from germline, CDR1 is SGHKS and CDR2 is YYEKEE (reference sequence).

The V and J genes are TRBV16 and TRBJ1-5, with D perhaps TRBD1 (6 bases). The CDR3 runs to 13 residues. The germline V and J ends were trimmed by 0 bases and 10 bases, with 10 bases remaining between them. Germline V gene data show CDR1 as KGHSY and CDR2 as FQNENV. The CDR3 loop is CASSQSRGKPQHF. Written as DNA, the CDR3 is TGTGCCAGCAGCCAATCAAGGGGGAAACCCCAGCATTTT. Together with reference TRBV16 and TRBJ1-5, the CDR3 gives the full variable domain: GEEVAQTPKHLVRGEGQKAKLYCAPIKGHSYVFWYQQVLKNEFKFLISFQNENVFDETGMPKERFSAKCLPNSPCSLEIQATKLEDSAVYFCASSQSRGKPQHFGDGTRLSIL.

V usage is TRBV29-1 and J usage is TRBJ2-1; 7 bases line up with TRBD1. The CDR3 spans 15 residues. Germline V gene sequence: CDR1 SQVTM, CDR2 ANQGSEA. V lost 1 base and J lost 5; bases outside the gene matches: 8. CDR3 sequence (DNA): TGCAGCGTTGAAGGTGACAGGGTATCCAACAATGAGCAGTTCTTC. This codes for CSVEGDRVSNNEQFF.

The chain carries TRBV28 and TRBJ1-4; D perhaps matches TRBD1 (6 bases). Between the trimmed V and J ends, which lost 5 bases and 6 bases, there was a span of 19 bases. CDR3 length: 16 residues. Germline loops: CDR1 MDHEN, CDR2 SYDVKM. CDR3 sequence reads: CASSPTRQDRHEKLFF. CDR3 nucleotide sequence: TGTGCCAGCAGTCCGACCCGACAGGATCGACATGAAAAACTGTTTTTT.

The chain joins TRBV7-2 to TRBJ2-6; D call uncertain. The V and J ends lost 3 bases and 3 bases respectively, with 6 bases between them. Per the germline V gene, CDR1 is SGHTA and CDR2 is FQGNSA. This CDR3 contains 14 residues. The CDR3 here is CASSLRFGANVLTF. DNA for the CDR3: TGTGCCAGCAGCTTGCGATTTGGGGCCAACGTCCTGACTTTC. The variable domain in full, completed from reference TRBV7-2 and TRBJ2-6, reads GAGVSQSPSNKVTEKGKDVELRCDPISGHTALYWYRQSLGQGLEFLIYFQGNSAPDKSGLPSDRFSAERTGGSVSTLTIQRTQQEDSAVYLCASSLRFGANVLTFGAGSRLTVL.

Only one count was recorded for this clone. The chain combines TRBV5-6 with TRBJ2-7; unclear D gene. Germline assignment: CDR1 SGHDT and CDR2 YYEEEE. The CDR3 runs 11 residues. The V and J ends lost 3 bases and 7 bases respectively, with 8 bases between them. The CDR3, as DNA: TGTGCCAGCAGCTGGGCCAAAGAGCAGTACTTC. It codes for CASSWAKEQYF.

This clone was detected only once. The chain is built from TRBV6-5 and TRBJ1-6; the D gene is possibly TRBD1 (5 bases). The ends were cut back, 2 bases at V and 7 bases at J, with 12 bases in the middle. This CDR3 is built from 15 residues. Germline assignment: CDR1 MNHEY and CDR2 SVGAGI. In DNA, the CDR3 is TGTGCCAGCAGTTACGGGGCCATGGGCAATTCACCCCTCCACTTT. Its translation: CASSYGAMGNSPLHF.

This chain connects TRBV7-2 to TRBJ1-2; TRBD1 is a possible D gene (5 bases). Germline lookup yields CDR1 SGHTA and CDR2 FQGNSA. The CDR3 runs 14 residues. V dropped 5 bases and J dropped 4 bases, with 14 bases sitting between them. CDR3 sequence (DNA): TGTGCCAGCAGCGAAAGGACACTAACCTATGGCTACACCTTC. This gives the protein CASSERTLTYGYTF.